This TCR beta chain was obtained from a study of cytomegalovirus exposure and HLA in healthy donors. Study at large: Roughly 85 million unique TCRs from HLA-typed donors were held in an early release of data. Study conclusions and caveats: The study recorded 160 or so TCR beta chains that were cytomegalovirus-associated.

It was with 60 Vbeta and 13 Jbeta primers that the PCR ran. Profiled with immunoSEQ multiplex PCR; TCRdb holds only in-frame clones, not every one. The data hold hundreds of thousands of clones, with 70% to 90% observed a single time. Concerning this clone: Its antigen is not known.

The length of the CDR3 is 19 residues. Germline CDR1 is LNHNV and CDR2 is YYDKDF (reference sequence). V gave up 0 bases and J gave up 4 bases; unmatched junction bases: 9. This clonotype was obtained from a girl aged 2-15 years in good health and CMV-seronegative. The chain is built from TRBV15 and TRBJ2-1, with 13 nucleotides matching TRBD2. Sequenced material: PBMCs. The CDR3 protein is CATSRDRRTSGRDYNEQFF. CDR3 bases: TGTGCCACCAGCAGAGATCGGAGGACTAGCGGGAGAGATTACAATGAGCAGTTCTTC.